This passage covers 9 T cell receptor beta chains from one sample sequenced in a study of blood T cell repertoires in COVID-19. Repertoires were generated with immunoSEQ multiplex PCR, while TCRdb's copy carries only in-frame clones and drops some. The top ten hold around 1.6% of the sample, which has 250,000 to 400,000 clones, more than 70% seen once. Sequencing input: peripheral blood. These receptors were collected from a woman aged 25-40 years with COVID-19, enrolled during active disease.

The chain carries TRBV3-1 (or the pseudogene TRBV3-2) and TRBJ2-3; D is possibly TRBD2 (7 bases). V gave up 4 bases and J gave up 7 bases, with 18 bases separating them. CDR1 and CDR2 (germline): LGHDT, YNNKEL (reference sequence). The CDR3 covers 15 residues. CDR3 nucleotide sequence: TGTGCCAGCAGCCTACGAGAGGGCGGGGGCTATACGCAGTATTTT. It yields the protein CASSLREGGGYTQYF.

V usage is TRBV5-6 and J usage is TRBJ2-1, with a possible D match to TRBD1 (6 bases). Germline V gives CDR1 SGHDT, CDR2 YYEEEE. V was cut by 4 bases and J by 3 bases, with 11 bases left in between. This CDR3 region has 14 residues. This chain's CDR3 is CASSGGQFYNEQFF. DNA of the CDR3: TGTGCCAGCAGCGGCGGACAGTTCTACAATGAGCAGTTCTTC.

The chain is built from TRBV4-1 and TRBJ2-3; 7 positions agree with TRBD2. This CDR3 contains 17 residues. CDR1 is MGHRA, CDR2 YSYEKL, per germline. The ends lost 3 bases at V and 0 bases at J; junction bases unmatched: 9. The CDR3 loop reads CASSQVPLATSTDTQYF. CDR3 DNA sequence: TGCGCCAGCAGCCAGGTCCCACTAGCGACAAGCACAGATACGCAGTATTTT.

This chain uses TRBV18 with TRBJ2-1; 7 bases line up with TRBD1. CDR1 KGHSH and CDR2 LQKENI come from the germline V gene. V shed 8 bases, J shed 5 bases, and the junction held 9 bases outside the gene matches. The CDR3 extends over 14 amino acids. This CDR3 is CASRQGTVDNEQFF. The CDR3 DNA sequence: TGTGCCAGCAGACAGGGTACGGTCGACAATGAGCAGTTCTTC.

The chain combines TRBV7-6 with TRBJ2-5; D possibly corresponds to TRBD1 (8 bases). V shed 3 bases and J shed 2 bases, with 19 bases lying between them. The length of the CDR3 is 17 residues. The germline V gene encodes CDR1 SGHVS and CDR2 FNYEAQ. CDR3: CASSLGPTGGGQETQYF. The CDR3, as DNA: TGTGCCAGCAGCTTGGGCCCCACAGGGGGAGGGCAAGAGACCCAGTACTTC.

V usage is TRBV18 and J usage is TRBJ2-6; D uncertain. Germline V CDR1 and CDR2: KGHSH, LQKENI. V was shortened by 2 bases and J by 0 bases, with 11 bases between the two germline ends. The CDR3 covers 17 residues. CDR3 protein: CASSPVGPASGANVLTF. The CDR3 nucleotides are TGTGCCAGCTCACCAGTCGGTCCCGCCTCTGGGGCCAACGTCCTGACTTTC.

The V and J genes are TRBV30 and TRBJ1-5; D unclear. The CDR3 length is 15 residues. Germline CDR1 reads GTSNPN; CDR2 reads SVGIG (reference sequence). Trimming took off 0 bases at V and 11 bases at J, with 20 bases between the two ends. CDR3 in DNA: TGTGCCTGGAGTGTGGGCTTAGGGCAGGTGAGGGCCCAGCATTTT. Encoded protein: CAWSVGLGQVRAQHF.

This sequence joins TRBV29-1 and TRBJ2-5; TRBD1 might be the D (7 bases). The germline V and J ends were trimmed by 3 bases and 0 bases, with 14 bases remaining between them. The CDR3 covers 15 residues. Germline V gene lookup returns CDR1 SQVTM and CDR2 ANQGSEA. The CDR3 coding sequence is TGCAGCGTTGATGGGGCAGGGGGGTACCAAGAGACCCAGTACTTC. The encoded protein is CSVDGAGGYQETQYF.

The chain links TRBV27 to TRBJ2-5, with D perhaps matching TRBD2 (6 bases). The CDR3 length is 13 residues. The V gene's germline CDR1 is MNHEY and CDR2 SMNVEV (reference sequence). The V and J ends lost 3 bases and 3 bases respectively, with 8 bases between them. The CDR3 is CASSFSGEETQYF. CDR3 bases: TGTGCCAGCAGTTTCTCGGGAGAAGAGACCCAGTACTTC.